This TCR beta chain was found in a study of blood T cell repertoires in COVID-19. Profiling relied on immunoSEQ multiplex PCR, and the TCRdb table lists in-frame clones only, not all of them. The sample carries 80,000 to 95,000 clones, around 86% recorded once. The germline gives CDR1 SGHAT, CDR2 FQNNGV. CDR3 length: 13 amino acids. Trimming shortened V by 1 base and J by 8 bases, and 11 bases separated the two germline ends. For this clone: The same CDR3 also results from other DNA sequences found in this sample.

The chain joins TRBV11-2 to TRBJ1-2, with D perhaps matching TRBD1 (6 bases). Sequencing was performed on peripheral blood. The clonotype was recovered from a man aged 45-65 years with active or convalescent COVID-19. The CDR3 sequence: CASSLVQGGGYTF. CDR3 bases: TGTGCCAGCAGCTTAGTACAGGGAGGGGGCTACACCTTC.